What follows is one TCR beta chain and its context. TCRdb keeps only in-frame clones here, not all; method: immunoSEQ multiplex PCR. The table has 85,000 to 130,000 clones, 82% seen once; the top ten hold over 0.75%. This specimen comes from a study of T cell clones after liver transplantation. Germline lookup yields CDR1 SGHVS and CDR2 FQNEAQ. V lost 5 bases, J lost 4 bases, and 20 bases lay in between. The CDR3 runs 16 residues. The chain has TRBV7-8 and TRBJ1-2; D is perhaps TRBD1 (5 bases). Here the sequenced sample was CD4+ T cells from blood, taken before liver transplant. This TCR was sampled from a human donor who received a liver transplant. CDR3 sequence (DNA): TGTGCCAGCAGCCCCCGGTCTGGGGCGGGTAGCTATGGCTACACCTTC. This encodes CASSPRSGAGSYGYTF. The full variable domain, with the rest looked up from reference TRBV7-8 and TRBJ1-2, is GAGVSQSPRYKVAKRGQDVALRCDPISGHVSLFWYQQALGQGPEFLTYFQNEAQLDKSGLPSDRFFAERPEGSVSTLKIQRTQQEDSAVYLCASSPRSGAGSYGYTFGSGTRLTVV.